This T cell receptor (beta chain) came from a study of spatial heterogeneity in lung cancer. Study outcomes and limitations: Expanded intratumoral alpha and beta TCR counts tracked tumor mutation counts.

TCRdb reanalysed the 5' RACE reads using MiXCR and keeps one entry per CDR3 protein. The data show a few thousand distinct CDR3 sequences, 39% seen once. With respect to this clonotype: The antigen is undetermined.

Described time point: sample taken at primary tumor resection. The sequences come from lung tumor tissue, collected at surgery. This clonotype originated in a male donor with early-stage non-small cell lung cancer.

The CDR3 reads CSARSWASSQETQYF. DNA of the CDR3: TGCAGTGCTAGAAGTTGGGCTAGCTCTCAAGAGACCCAGTACTTC. The chain joins TRBV20-1 to TRBJ2-5; a possible D gene is TRBD2 (5 bases). Germline CDR1 is DFQATT and CDR2 is SNEGSKA (reference sequence). With 2 bases removed from V and 2 bases from J, the gap between germline ends came to 15 bases. The CDR3 runs to 15 residues.